The 25 T cell receptor beta chains presented below share a single source sample, sequenced in a study of T cell responses to AZD1222 COVID-19 vaccine. Sequencing used immunoSEQ multiplex PCR; TCRdb keeps in-frame clones, though not all of them. The table lists tens of thousands of clones, roughly 82% of them singletons, with about 19% in the top ten. Specimen: peripheral blood, collected on day 0 of AZD1222 vaccination. The receptor set was obtained from an adult in good health.

The chain has TRBV5-6 and TRBJ2-5; 7 bases line up with TRBD1. The V segment lost 5 bases and the J segment 5 bases; nucleotides outside the gene matches: 6. Looked up from germline, CDR1 is SGHDT and CDR2 is YYEEEE. This CDR3 comprises 13 residues. CDR3 in DNA: TGTGCCAGCAGTTTACAGGGGAGCGAGACCCAGTACTTC. Residues: CASSLQGSETQYF.

This clone came up once. The genes are TRBV7-9 and TRBJ1-2; TRBD1 is a possible D gene (6 bases). CDR3 length: 13 amino acids. Germline V lookup: CDR1 SEHNR, CDR2 FQNEAQ (reference sequence). The germline V and J ends were trimmed by 7 bases and 8 bases, with 17 bases remaining between them. Here the CDR3 reads CASNQNSRGGYTF. As DNA, the CDR3 is TGTGCCAGCAACCAAAATTCCAGGGGCGGCTACACCTTC.

This chain joins TRBV28 and TRBJ1-2; weak D call: TRBD1 (6 bases). The germline V gene encodes CDR1 MDHEN and CDR2 SYDVKM. The CDR3 is 13 residues long. V gave up 6 bases and J gave up 2 bases, with 10 bases separating them. CDR3 nucleotides: TGTGCCAGCAGCTCCCAGGGGAACTATGGCTACACCTTC. Amino acids: CASSSQGNYGYTF.

Here the CDR3 reads CASSLGTSGSFDEQFF. In DNA form, the CDR3 reads TGTGCCAGCAGCTTGGGGACTAGCGGGAGTTTCGATGAGCAGTTCTTC. The chain joins TRBV5-4 to TRBJ2-1, with 13 bases matching TRBD2. J was trimmed by 8 bases and V by 0 bases; bases with no gene match: 5. The CDR3 runs 16 residues. CDR1 is SGHNT, CDR2 YYREEE, per germline (reference sequence).

CDR3 region: CASSQIAGSGNTIYF. The CDR3 nucleotides are TGCGCCAGCAGCCAAATCGCGGGCTCTGGAAACACCATATATTTT. The chain joins TRBV4-3 to TRBJ1-3; D is ambiguous. The V gene lost 2 bases and the J gene lost 0 bases, with 8 bases spanning the gap. Germline assignment: CDR1 LGHNA and CDR2 YSLEER. The CDR3 is made up of 15 amino acids.

V gene TRBV5-1 combines with J gene TRBJ1-6; D gene unclear. Germline V lookup: CDR1 SGHRS, CDR2 YFSETQ. The CDR3 extends over 18 amino acids. V was cut by 4 bases and J by 0 bases, with 17 bases left in between. In DNA form, the CDR3 reads TGCGCCAGCAGCGCCCCCTGGGCGGGGAGCTCCTATAATTCACCCCTCCACTTT. Translated, it gives CASSAPWAGSSYNSPLHF.

This clone was counted only a few times. The V and J genes are TRBV18 and TRBJ1-5, with D unresolved. Germline CDR1 and CDR2: KGHSH and LQKENI. V was cut by 3 bases and J by 4 bases, with 13 bases left in between. The CDR3 spans 15 residues. This chain's CDR3 is CASSPLGYSNQPQHF. The CDR3 DNA follows: TGTGCCAGCTCACCTTTGGGGTACTCGAATCAGCCCCAGCATTTT.

The gene calls are TRBV28 and TRBJ2-3; D is unclear. V lost 1 base and J lost 6, with 5 bases in between. This CDR3 has 12 amino acids. Germline V gene lookup returns CDR1 MDHEN and CDR2 SYDVKM. This CDR3 reads CASSLLGDTQYF. The CDR3 nucleotides read TGTGCCAGCAGTTTATTGGGGGATACGCAGTATTTT.

In its sample, this clone was seen once. V and J are TRBV6-2 or TRBV6-3 and TRBJ2-7; no definite D call. This CDR3 has 14 residues. Trimming pared 2 bases from V and 2 bases from J, leaving 10 bases between. CDR1 is MNHEY, CDR2 SVGEGT, per germline. CDR3 protein: CASSYGEETYEQYV. CDR3 sequence (DNA): TGTGCCAGCAGTTACGGGGAAGAGACCTACGAGCAGTACGTC.

The chain couples TRBV5-1 to TRBJ2-3; perhaps TRBD1 as D (5 bases). Germline V lookup: CDR1 SGHRS, CDR2 YFSETQ. Trimming left V 4 bases short and J 5 bases short, with 20 bases between. CDR3 length: 16 amino acids. The CDR3 sequence is CASSPSILTQGDTQYF. DNA of the CDR3: TGCGCCAGCAGCCCGAGTATTTTAACCCAGGGAGATACGCAGTATTTT. Combining the CDR3 with reference TRBV5-1 and TRBJ2-3 gives the whole variable domain KAGVTQTPRYLIKTRGQQVTLSCSPISGHRSVSWYQQTPGQGLQFLFEYFSETQRNKGNFPGRFSGRQFSNSRSEMNVSTLELGDSALYLCASSPSILTQGDTQYFGPGTRLTVL.

The chain employs TRBV2 and TRBJ2-1; D possibly corresponds to TRBD1 (6 bases). V lost 6 bases and J 1 base, leaving 10 bases between the germline ends. The CDR3 totals 14 residues. Germline V gene data show CDR1 as SNHLY and CDR2 as FYNNEI. CDR3 loop: CASRVQGSYNEQFF. For the CDR3, the DNA is TGTGCCAGCAGGGTACAGGGATCCTACAATGAGCAGTTCTTC.

J is TRBJ1-1 and V is TRBV7-2, with D tentatively TRBD1 (5 bases). Germline loops: CDR1 SGHTA, CDR2 FQGNSA. The CDR3 is 15 residues long. With 0 bases removed from V and 3 bases from J, the gap between germline ends came to 11 bases. CDR3 amino acids: CASSLAGGGYTEAFF. CDR3 in DNA: TGTGCCAGCAGCTTAGCCGGGGGGGGATACACTGAAGCTTTCTTT.

The V call is TRBV19, the J call TRBJ1-5, with no clear D. Germline V gene data show CDR1 as LNHDA and CDR2 as SQIVND (reference sequence). The germline V and J ends were trimmed by 6 bases and 7 bases, with 19 bases remaining between them. The CDR3 length is 15 residues. CDR3 sequence (DNA): TGTGCCAGTAGCCCAGTTGCGGGTTCCAGCCAGCCCCAGCATTTT. This codes for CASSPVAGSSQPQHF.

The chain uses TRBV4-3 and TRBJ2-7, with TRBD2 as a possible D gene (7 bases). Trimming stripped 0 bases from V and 3 bases from J, with 21 bases between. Germline V CDR1 and CDR2: LGHNA, YSLEER. The CDR3 consists of 18 residues. CDR3 sequence (DNA): TGCGCCAGCAGCCAAGAAGGGGGAGCAGCGGGGACCAACTACGAGCAGTACTTC. This gives the protein CASSQEGGAAGTNYEQYF.

The V and J genes are TRBV5-1 and TRBJ2-7; tentative D call: TRBD1 (6 bases). There are 15 residues in the CDR3. Germline assignment: CDR1 SGHRS and CDR2 YFSETQ. The V gene lost 6 bases and the J gene lost 6 bases, with 22 bases spanning the gap. As DNA, the CDR3 is TGCGCCAGCACTCGTTTACAGGGTCCGTCTTCCGAGCAGTACGTC. It specifies CASTRLQGPSSEQYV.

This chain joins TRBV5-4 and TRBJ1-6, with D maybe TRBD1 (5 bases). The V end was cut by 1 base, the J end by 8 bases, with 16 bases between. Per the germline V gene, CDR1 is SGHNT and CDR2 is YYREEE (reference sequence). The CDR3 spans 16 residues. The CDR3 protein is CASSLKQGAMDSPLHF. DNA of the CDR3: TGTGCCAGCAGCTTGAAGCAGGGCGCGATGGATTCACCCCTCCACTTT.

The chain has TRBV2 and TRBJ2-5; 10 bases align to TRBD2. The CDR3 has 15 amino acids. Per germline, CDR1 SNHLY and CDR2 FYNNEI. V shed 6 bases and J 3 bases; nucleotides not matched to a gene: 7. CDR3 DNA: TGTGCCAGCAGGAGTCTAGCGGGAGAGGAAGAGACCCAGTACTTC. Amino acids: CASRSLAGEEETQYF. Full variable domain (outside the CDR3, taken from reference TRBV2 and TRBJ2-5): EPEVTQTPSHQVTQMGQEVILRCVPISNHLYFYWYRQILGQKVEFLVSFYNNEISEKSEIFDDQFSVERPDGSNFTLKIRSTKLEDSAMYFCASRSLAGEEETQYFGPGTRLLVL.

Only one count was recorded for this clone. The V call is TRBV5-1, the J call TRBJ1-2, with 9 bases matching TRBD1. The CDR3 is 14 amino acids. J was trimmed by 6 bases and V by 3 bases; bases with no gene match: 6. CDR1 SGHRS and CDR2 YFSETQ come from the germline V gene. The CDR3, as DNA: TGCGCCAGCAGCTCGGGGGGACAGGGAAATGGCTACACCTTC. This codes for CASSSGGQGNGYTF.

The gene calls are TRBV5-6 and TRBJ1-1, with D unclear. In germline, CDR1 is SGHDT, CDR2 YYEEEE. The V gene lost 2 bases and the J gene lost 4 bases, with 18 bases spanning the gap. The length of the CDR3 is 16 residues. This chain's CDR3 is CASSFWTPGGSTEAFF. DNA of the CDR3: TGTGCCAGCAGCTTTTGGACCCCGGGAGGTAGCACTGAAGCTTTCTTT.

This chain uses TRBV6-5 with TRBJ1-4; possible D gene TRBD1, 5 bases. CDR1 is MNHEY, CDR2 SVGAGI, per germline. The CDR3 runs to 14 residues. V lost 6 bases and J lost 3, with 11 bases in between. The CDR3 region has the DNA TGTGCCAGCAGCGACGGGACTGCTAATGAAAAACTGTTTTTT. Translation gives CASSDGTANEKLFF.

In its sample, this clone was seen a few times. This chain connects TRBV25-1 to TRBJ1-1; D is undetermined. Germline CDR1 reads MGHDK; CDR2 reads SYGVNS. There are 11 residues in the CDR3. The germline V and J ends were trimmed by 6 bases and 0 bases, with 2 bases remaining between them. The CDR3 region has the DNA TGTGCCAGCAGCCTGAACACTGAAGCTTTCTTT. Amino acid sequence: CASSLNTEAFF.

The chain is built from TRBV10-3 and TRBJ1-2; maybe TRBD1 (6 bases). The germline V gene encodes CDR1 ENHRY and CDR2 SYGVKD. The CDR3 is 13 amino acids. Trimming took off 8 bases at V and 4 bases at J, with 14 bases between the two ends. Here the CDR3 DNA reads TGTGCCATCGCTGCCGGGACATTCTATGGCTACACCTTC. This sequence encodes CAIAAGTFYGYTF.

This sequence joins TRBV5-8 and TRBJ2-7; D is undetermined. Germline V lookup: CDR1 SGHTS, CDR2 YDEGEE. Trimming took 1 base from V and 6 from J, leaving 8 bases between them. CDR3 size: 12 residues. CDR3 nucleotides: TGTGCCAGCAGCTTGAAAGGTCTCGAGCAGTACTTC. Protein sequence: CASSLKGLEQYF.

The genes are TRBV10-3 and TRBJ2-1; TRBD2 might be the D (5 bases). Deletions cut 10 bases from V and 0 bases from J, with 16 bases between. Per the germline V gene, CDR1 is ENHRY and CDR2 is SYGVKD. The CDR3 length is 15 residues. The CDR3 loop reads CATHEGRGSYNEQFF. DNA for the CDR3: TGTGCCACCCATGAAGGCCGGGGCTCCTACAATGAGCAGTTCTTC.

The gene calls are TRBV4-3 and TRBJ1-5, with D hard to call. The CDR3 contains 16 residues. V gave up 0 bases and J gave up 0 bases, with 9 bases separating them. Germline loops: CDR1 LGHNA, CDR2 YSLEER. The CDR3 loop reads CASSQDWVYSNQPQHF. The CDR3 DNA follows: TGCGCCAGCAGCCAAGATTGGGTCTATAGCAATCAGCCCCAGCATTTT.